These 14 T cell receptor beta chains share one sample of origin, sequenced in a study of cytomegalovirus exposure and HLA in healthy donors (dated by TCRdb to the late 2010s). Library preparation was by the immunoSEQ multiplex PCR assay. For the multiplex PCR, a mixture combining 60 forward primers for TCR Vbeta segments and 13 reverse primers for TCR Jbeta segments was used. This immuneACCESS table, as held by TCRdb, lists in-frame sequences with V and J called but not all clones. Of the missing ones, under half trace to an unresolved V gene in checked studies; the others have no known cause. Here the sample has roughly 150,000 clones; 80% to 90% occur a single time. The ten largest account for approximately 2.1% of the sample. Sequenced material: PBMCs. The source of these receptors is a woman in her late teens or twenties in good health and CMV-seronegative.

V is TRBV5-4 and J is TRBJ1-2; D gene uncertain. The V end lost 5 bases, the J end lost 8 bases, and 16 bases lay between the germline ends. CDR3 size: 13 residues. Germline assignment: CDR1 SGHNT and CDR2 YYREEE (reference sequence). The CDR3 region has the DNA TGTGCCAGCAGTGGGCCGCCGACGGGAGGCTACACCTTC. It yields the protein CASSGPPTGGYTF. The complete variable domain, with remaining parts taken from reference TRBV5-4 and TRBJ1-2, reads ETGVTQSPTHLIKTRGQQVTLRCSSQSGHNTVSWYQQALGQGPQFIFQYYREEENGRGNFPPRFSGLQFPNYSSELNVNALELDDSALYLCASSGPPTGGYTFGSGTRLTVV.

Here the CDR3 DNA reads TGTGCCAGCACCGGGACTAGCTCCCCCTACAATGAGCAGTTCTTC. Protein sequence: CASTGTSSPYNEQFF. V is TRBV2 and J is TRBJ2-1, with 9 bases lining up with TRBD2. Trimming removed 7 bases from V and 2 bases from J; junction bases left unmatched: 6. Germline V gene data show CDR1 as SNHLY and CDR2 as FYNNEI. The CDR3 runs to 15 residues.

The rearrangement links TRBV30 to TRBJ2-7; 7 bases map to TRBD2. CDR3 length: 15 residues. Germline loops: CDR1 GTSNPN, CDR2 SVGIG (reference sequence). V lost 0 bases to trimming and J lost 0 bases; unmatched junction nucleotides: 5. The CDR3, as DNA: TGTGCCTGGAGTGTACTACTAGCGCACTCCTACGAGCAGTACTTC. It yields the protein CAWSVLLAHSYEQYF.

This clone was observed a single time. The rearrangement links TRBV19 to TRBJ2-2; 10 bases are a match to TRBD2. Germline lookup yields CDR1 LNHDA and CDR2 SQIVND (reference sequence). The V gene end was trimmed by 1 base and the J gene end by 0 bases; junction bases not matched to a gene: 11. The CDR3 consists of 20 residues. CDR3 coding DNA: TGTGCCAGTAGTATAGTTCTAGGTAGCGGGAGGTTCGCGAACACCGGGGAGCTGTTTTTT. This encodes CASSIVLGSGRFANTGELFF.

The chain employs TRBV28 and TRBJ2-7, with D perhaps TRBD2 (6 bases). Trimming removed 6 bases at V and 2 bases at J, with 14 bases between. This CDR3 contains 14 residues. From germline, CDR1 is MDHEN and CDR2 SYDVKM. The CDR3 here is CASRTGTAAYEQYF. CDR3 coding DNA: TGTGCCAGCAGGACCGGGACTGCAGCCTACGAGCAGTACTTC.

A few counts support this clone. This sample includes further DNA sequences coding for the same CDR3. The rearrangement links TRBV9 to TRBJ1-1; a possible D gene is TRBD1 (5 bases). Per the germline V gene, CDR1 is SGDLS and CDR2 is YYNGEE. The V and J ends lost 0 bases and 3 bases respectively, with 6 bases between them. This CDR3 has 13 residues. The CDR3 region has the DNA TGTGCCAGCAGCGTAGGGGGCGACACTGAAGCTTTCTTT. The encoded protein is CASSVGGDTEAFF. Drawing the rest from reference TRBV9 and TRBJ1-1, the complete variable domain is DSGVTQTPKHLITATGQRVTLRCSPRSGDLSVYWYQQSLDQGLQFLIQYYNGEERAKGNILERFSAQQFPDLHSELNLSSLELGDSALYFCASSVGGDTEAFFGQGTRLTVV.

Note on this clone: The sample holds other DNA sequences that translate to the same CDR3. This rearrangement joins TRBV4-2 to TRBJ2-1; TRBD2 matches at 11 bases. Per the germline V gene, CDR1 is LGHNA and CDR2 is YNFKEQ. This CDR3 is built from 16 residues. Trimming took 1 base from V and 4 from J; bases not matched to a gene: 3. CDR3 nucleotides: TGTGCCAGCAGCCAAGGTTGGACTAGCGGGTACAATGAGCAGTTCTTC. Protein: CASSQGWTSGYNEQFF.

This chain links TRBV6-1 with TRBJ1-1; TRBD1 matches 10 bases. The CDR3 spans 14 residues. V lost 5 bases, J lost 1 base, and 1 base stayed unmatched. Germline CDR1 and CDR2: MNHNS and SASEGT. CDR3 residues: CASSRDRGNTEAFF. CDR3 bases: TGTGCCAGCAGTAGGGACAGGGGGAACACTGAAGCTTTCTTT.

The chain combines TRBV5-6 with TRBJ2-1, with 14 bases matching TRBD2. Germline V lookup: CDR1 SGHDT, CDR2 YYEEEE. The trim removed 4 bases at V and 8 bases at J, leaving 8 bases unmatched. CDR3 length equals 16 residues. CDR3: CASSQGLAGVVYEQFF. The CDR3 nucleotides read TGTGCCAGCAGCCAGGGACTAGCGGGAGTTGTCTATGAGCAGTTCTTC. The whole variable domain, filled in from reference TRBV5-6 and TRBJ2-1, reads DAGVTQSPTHLIKTRGQQVTLRCSPKSGHDTVSWYQQALGQGPQFIFQYYEEEERQRGNFPDRFSGHQFPNYSSELNVNALLLGDSALYLCASSQGLAGVVYEQFFGPGTRLTVL.

This chain uses TRBV2 with TRBJ2-1; D is possibly TRBD2 (6 bases). In germline, CDR1 is SNHLY, CDR2 FYNNEI. The CDR3 length is 17 residues. V gave up 8 bases and J gave up 5 bases, with 25 bases separating them. CDR3 sequence reads: CASLWGGMIKIHNEQFF. In DNA, the CDR3 is TGTGCCAGCCTGTGGGGCGGGATGATAAAGATCCACAATGAGCAGTTCTTC. The full variable domain, rest sourced from reference TRBV2 and TRBJ2-1, is EPEVTQTPSHQVTQMGQEVILRCVPISNHLYFYWYRQILGQKVEFLVSFYNNEISEKSEIFDDQFSVERPDGSNFTLKIRSTKLEDSAMYFCASLWGGMIKIHNEQFFGPGTRLTVL.

The CDR3 is CASTRGSSYEQYF. The CDR3 nucleotides read TGTGCCAGTACCCGGGGAAGCTCCTACGAGCAGTACTTC. The rearrangement links TRBV19 to TRBJ2-5; D is perhaps TRBD2 (5 bases). Judging by the DNA end, TRBJ2-7 fits better; the J call may be wrong. Germline-derived CDR1 and CDR2 are LNHDA and SQIVND (reference sequence). This CDR3 has 13 residues.

V and J are TRBV28 and TRBJ2-4; TRBD2 matches at 16 bases. The V and J ends lost 4 bases and 1 base, in that order; junction bases with no gene match: 4. CDR1 is MDHEN and CDR2 is SYDVKM in the germline V gene. The CDR3 is made up of 18 amino acids. This CDR3 is CASSSGLAGGRAKNIQYF. CDR3 coding DNA: TGTGCCAGCAGTTCGGGACTAGCGGGAGGGAGGGCCAAAAACATTCAGTACTTC.

The chain recombines TRBV11-2 with TRBJ1-5, with unresolved D. The V end was cut by 5 bases, the J end by 6 bases, with 17 bases between. The CDR3 loop spans 15 amino acids. Germline loops: CDR1 SGHAT, CDR2 FQNNGV. The CDR3 loop reads CASSRVAEVRQPQHF. The CDR3 region has the DNA TGTGCCAGCAGCCGCGTCGCGGAGGTTCGTCAGCCCCAGCATTTT.

The chain uses TRBV7-8 and TRBJ2-7; the D gene is possibly TRBD1 (6 bases). V was pared by 2 bases and J by 3 bases, with 14 bases between. CDR3 size: 15 residues. Germline V gene sequence: CDR1 SGHVS, CDR2 FQNEAQ. The CDR3 sequence is CASSLHRVGDYEQYF. In DNA form, the CDR3 reads TGTGCCAGCAGCTTACACAGGGTGGGGGACTACGAGCAGTACTTC.